The 21 T cell receptor beta chains in this list originate from one sample, sequenced in a study of T cells in localized non-small cell lung cancer. The table came from immunoSEQ multiplex PCR; TCRdb's copy has only in-frame clones and leaves some out. Of over 50,000 clones listed, roughly nine tenths were seen once; the top ten hold roughly 1.8%. The sample was peripheral blood, taken before any cancer treatment. The receptor set was obtained from a woman aged 35 to 69 with stage I lung adenocarcinoma.

The V and J genes are TRBV27 and TRBJ2-7; 8 nucleotides line up with TRBD2. CDR1 and CDR2 from the germline V gene are MNHEY and SMNVEV (reference sequence). The trim removed 0 bases at V and 5 bases at J, leaving 3 bases unmatched. The CDR3 runs 14 residues. CDR3 residues: CASSLSSGSDEQYF. DNA of the CDR3: TGTGCCAGCAGTTTATCCAGCGGGAGCGACGAGCAGTACTTC.

V is TRBV25-1 and J is TRBJ1-5; no reliable D call. V dropped 6 bases and J dropped 4 bases, with 13 bases sitting between them. CDR1 MGHDK and CDR2 SYGVNS come from the germline V gene. The CDR3 is 14 amino acids. The chain's CDR3 is CASRASTENQPQHF. CDR3 DNA: TGTGCCAGCAGAGCGTCAACAGAGAATCAGCCCCAGCATTTT.

The V gene is TRBV6-1, the J gene TRBJ2-2; 7 bases match TRBD1. The CDR3 totals 15 residues. V lost 1 base, J lost 1 base, and 0 bases stayed unmatched. CDR1 is MNHNS and CDR2 is SASEGT in the germline V gene. In nucleotides, the CDR3 is TGTGCCAGCAGTGAAGGGACAGGGAACACCGGGGAGCTGTTTTTT. This gives the protein CASSEGTGNTGELFF.

V usage is TRBV4-2 and J usage is TRBJ2-3; a possible D gene is TRBD2 (7 bases). Germline values: CDR1 LGHNA, CDR2 YNFKEQ. V lost 1 base and J lost 2, with 16 bases in between. CDR3 size: 17 residues. CDR3 bases: TGTGCCAGCAGCCAAGGGGGGGGCGGGGCCGACACAGATACGCAGTATTTT. As protein: CASSQGGGGADTDTQYF.

The rearrangement joins TRBV7-2 to TRBJ2-5; D gene unclear. V shed 5 bases and J shed 2 bases, with 9 bases lying between them. Per the germline V gene, CDR1 is SGHTA and CDR2 is FQGNSA. The CDR3 loop spans 13 amino acids. CDR3 in amino acids: CASSPTSQETQYF. In nucleotides, the CDR3 is TGTGCCAGCAGCCCCACTTCTCAAGAGACCCAGTACTTC.

The chain combines TRBV2 with TRBJ1-1; D may be TRBD1 (6 bases). The CDR3 loop spans 15 amino acids. V shed 1 base and J shed 2 bases, with 11 bases lying between them. CDR1 is SNHLY and CDR2 is FYNNEI in the germline V gene. CDR3 loop: CASSEDRAINTEAFF. The CDR3 bases are TGTGCCAGCAGTGAAGACAGGGCTATCAACACTGAAGCTTTCTTT.

This rearrangement joins TRBV6-1 to TRBJ1-5, with D perhaps TRBD1 (6 bases). This CDR3 comprises 17 residues. Trimming shortened V by 3 bases and J by 2 bases, and 17 bases separated the two germline ends. Germline V gene data show CDR1 as MNHNS and CDR2 as SASEGT. Here the CDR3 reads CASSDPLQGGGNQPQHF. The CDR3 DNA reads as TGTGCCAGCAGTGACCCCCTACAGGGAGGCGGCAATCAGCCCCAGCATTTT.

The J gene is TRBJ2-3, the V gene TRBV2, with 9 bases matching TRBD1. V gave up 6 bases and J gave up 4 bases; unmatched junction bases: 2. CDR1 and CDR2 from the germline V gene are SNHLY and FYNNEI. The CDR3 is made up of 13 amino acids. The CDR3 bases are TGTGCCAGCAGGACAGGGGGGGCAGATACGCAGTATTTT. Its translation is CASRTGGADTQYF. Full variable domain (outside the CDR3, taken from reference TRBV2 and TRBJ2-3): EPEVTQTPSHQVTQMGQEVILRCVPISNHLYFYWYRQILGQKVEFLVSFYNNEISEKSEIFDDQFSVERPDGSNFTLKIRSTKLEDSAMYFCASRTGGADTQYFGPGTRLTVL.

The CDR3 bases are TGTGCCAGCAGTGAAAGTAGCGGGGGATCCTACAATGAGCAGTTCTTC. Protein sequence: CASSESSGGSYNEQFF. The chain has TRBV6-1 and TRBJ2-1; 9 bases match TRBD2. The CDR3 extends over 16 amino acids. The ends lost 2 bases at V and 1 base at J; junction bases unmatched: 3. Germline values: CDR1 MNHNS, CDR2 SASEGT.

V usage is TRBV4-1 and J usage is TRBJ2-3, with D perhaps TRBD2 (5 bases). CDR3 length: 15 amino acids. Germline CDR1 and CDR2: MGHRA and YSYEKL. V lost 0 bases and J 2 bases, leaving 9 bases between the germline ends. The CDR3 region is CASSQEGGPTDTQYF. CDR3 coding DNA: TGCGCCAGCAGCCAAGAAGGAGGACCCACAGATACGCAGTATTTT.

This clone was detected only a few times. The chain employs TRBV2 and TRBJ1-2; 7 bases agree with TRBD1. V gave up 1 base and J gave up 4 bases; unmatched junction bases: 3. The CDR3 has 14 amino acids. Germline loops: CDR1 SNHLY, CDR2 FYNNEI. The CDR3 sequence is CASSEGYRGYGYTF. The CDR3 DNA reads as TGTGCCAGCAGTGAAGGGTACAGGGGCTATGGCTACACCTTC.

The chain combines TRBV5-1 with TRBJ2-7, with D possibly TRBD2 on 6 matching bases. Germline lookup yields CDR1 SGHRS and CDR2 YFSETQ. The CDR3 loop spans 14 amino acids. V lost 1 base, J lost 7 bases, and 15 bases lay in between. In DNA, the CDR3 is TGCGCCAGCAGCTTGCTAGCGCCGTTCTCAGAGCAGTACTTC. Translation: CASSLLAPFSEQYF.

This clone was found once. The J gene is TRBJ1-1, the V gene TRBV29-1; D call uncertain. Per the germline V gene, CDR1 is SQVTM and CDR2 is ANQGSEA. The CDR3 is made up of 13 amino acids. V dropped 4 bases and J dropped 7 bases, with 16 bases sitting between them. The CDR3 is CSVGVQIVGEAFF. Written as DNA, the CDR3 is TGCAGCGTTGGAGTACAGATCGTGGGTGAAGCTTTCTTT. Based on the CDR3 plus reference TRBV29-1 and TRBJ1-1, the full variable domain is SAVISQKPSRDICQRGTSLTIQCQVDSQVTMMFWYRQQPGQSLTLIATANQGSEATYESGFVIDKFPISRPNLTFSTLTVSNMSPEDSSIYLCSVGVQIVGEAFFGQGTRLTVV.

The chain has TRBV7-6 and TRBJ1-4; a possible D gene is TRBD1 (5 bases). The CDR3 is 17 residues long. V gave up 5 bases and J gave up 4 bases, with 20 bases separating them. Germline lookup yields CDR1 SGHVS and CDR2 FNYEAQ. The CDR3: CASSRPMGRELNEKLFF. The DNA of the CDR3 is TGTGCCAGCAGCCGACCAATGGGACGGGAGCTTAATGAAAAACTGTTTTTT.

This clone was picked up one time. The chain is built from TRBV6-1 and TRBJ2-5; possibly TRBD2 for D (6 bases). CDR1 and CDR2 (germline): MNHNS, SASEGT. V lost 4 bases and J 4 bases, leaving 19 bases between the germline ends. The CDR3 has 16 residues. The CDR3 loop reads CASSAFLAGSGETQYF. The CDR3 region has the DNA TGTGCCAGCAGTGCATTTTTGGCGGGATCGGGAGAGACCCAGTACTTC.

This clone has just one count. The genes are TRBV4-3 and TRBJ2-5, with D tentatively TRBD2 (5 bases). The V end was cut by 0 bases, the J end by 7 bases, with 15 bases between. Looked up from germline, CDR1 is LGHNA and CDR2 is YSLEER. This CDR3 spans 15 amino acids. The CDR3 region is CASSQESSAGGTQYF. For the CDR3, the DNA is TGCGCCAGCAGCCAAGAAAGTTCGGCTGGAGGGACCCAGTACTTC.

J is TRBJ2-3 and V is TRBV7-3; possible D gene TRBD1, 6 bases. The germline V and J ends were trimmed by 6 bases and 3 bases, with 13 bases remaining between them. This CDR3 is built from 14 residues. CDR1 is SGHTA, CDR2 FQGTGA, per germline. CDR3 nucleotide sequence: TGTGCCAGCAGGGAACAGGGACCTACAGATACGCAGTATTTT. Its protein product is CASREQGPTDTQYF.

The chain has TRBV7-2 and TRBJ1-3; maybe TRBD1 (6 bases). The CDR3 has 14 residues. CDR1 is SGHTA, CDR2 FQGNSA, per germline. V was trimmed by 2 bases and J by 3 bases, leaving 8 bases between them. CDR3 coding DNA: TGTGCCAGCAGCTTAAGGGGACATGGAAACACCATATATTTT. Translated, it gives CASSLRGHGNTIYF.

The chain couples TRBV7-8 to TRBJ2-7, with D hard to call. The ends were cut back, 4 bases at V and 6 bases at J, with 10 bases in the middle. CDR1 and CDR2 (germline): SGHVS, FQNEAQ. The CDR3 is 12 residues long. This CDR3 reads CASSSSRVEQYF. In DNA, the CDR3 is TGTGCCAGCAGCTCGAGTCGGGTCGAGCAGTACTTC.

This clone was seen only once. V gene TRBV7-9 combines with J gene TRBJ1-5; TRBD1 agrees at 9 bases. This CDR3 has 16 amino acids. Germline V gives CDR1 SEHNR, CDR2 FQNEAQ (reference sequence). V lost 2 bases to trimming and J lost 9 bases; unmatched junction nucleotides: 11. CDR3 amino acids: CASSLTGQGLFSPQHF. The CDR3 DNA follows: TGTGCCAGCAGCTTAACGGGACAGGGTCTTTTCTCGCCCCAGCATTTT.

In its sample, this clone was seen a few times. CDR3 coding DNA: TGTGCCAGCAGTTCCTACCTAGCCTATGGCTACACCTTC. Its protein is CASSSYLAYGYTF. The V call is TRBV27, the J call TRBJ1-2; D is uncertain. The CDR3 spans 13 residues. CDR1 and CDR2 from the germline V gene are MNHEY and SMNVEV (reference sequence). The V end was cut by 4 bases, the J end by 4 bases, with 10 bases between.